Below, one T cell receptor (beta chain) is given with its context. Antigen: not known. Here immunoSEQ multiplex PCR was the method, and the copy in TCRdb shows in-frame clones only, minus some. The data contain fewer than 75,000 clones, approximately 80% of them singletons. Isolating CD4+ T cells followed approximately 11 days of culture. The vaccine given was either BNT162b2 or mRNA-1273, in two doses. The data are from a study of vaccination effects on CD4 cells after COVID-19. CDR3 length: 16 amino acids. Germline CDR1 reads SEHNR; CDR2 reads FQNEAQ (reference sequence). J gave up 2 bases and V 0 bases, and 4 bases lay outside the gene matches.

The sequenced sample was CD4+ T cells from PBMCs cultured without peptide, obtained after COVID-19 vaccination. The chain carries TRBV7-9 and TRBJ1-5; 7 nucleotides match TRBD1. This receptor was obtained from a human donor who received a COVID-19 vaccine. CDR3 in amino acids: CASSLALGQGNQPQHF. The CDR3 coding sequence is TGTGCCAGCAGCTTAGCCCTAGGACAGGGCAATCAGCCCCAGCATTTT.